The rows below give T cell receptor beta chains drawn from one sample of a study of blood T cell repertoires in COVID-19. Libraries were prepared by immunoSEQ multiplex PCR; TCRdb keeps only in-frame clonotypes and omits some of them. The table records over 150,000 clones, over 75% of them present only once. Sequencing was performed on peripheral blood. The receptors come from a woman in her sixties or seventies with acute or convalescent COVID-19. Both conserved end residues are part of each CDR3. A D gene is named only where the DNA matches it firmly. A clone size is listed for some rows: how often the clone was seen (once, few, many), or a class if it is expanded.

len,j_gene,abundance,v_gene,d_gene,CDR3aa,CDR3nt
13,TRBJ1-2,.,TRBV2,.,CASSPRHDYGYTF,TGTGCCAGCAGCCCGAGGCATGACTATGGCTACACCTTC
15,TRBJ1-1,.,TRBV7-3,TRBD1,CASSRNRDSLSEAFF,TGTGCCAGCAGTAGGAACCGGGACAGCCTATCTGAAGCTTTCTTT
16,TRBJ2-3,.,TRBV5-1,.,CASSWERTQITDTQYF,TGCGCCAGCAGCTGGGAAAGGACTCAGATAACAGATACGCAGTATTTT
14,TRBJ1-6,.,TRBV6-5,TRBD1,CASGSGQGESPLHF,TGTGCCAGCGGGTCGGGACAGGGAGAATCACCCCTCCACTTT
13,TRBJ1-2,.,TRBV5-1,.,CASSLAPDTGYTF,TGCGCCAGCAGCTTGGCCCCGGACACGGGCTACACCTTC
12,TRBJ1-5,.,TRBV28,.,CASVGRNQPQHF,TGTGCCAGCGTGGGGCGCAATCAGCCCCAGCATTTT
15,TRBJ2-3,.,TRBV30,.,CACSTQGRETDTQYF,TGTGCCTGCAGCACACAGGGGCGGGAAACAGATACGCAGTATTTT
19,TRBJ2-2,.,TRBV18,TRBD2,CASSPRRRLAEENTGELFF,TGTGCCAGCTCACCTCGAAGACGACTAGCGGAGGAAAACACCGGGGAGCTGTTTTTT
14,TRBJ2-1,.,TRBV6-6,TRBD2,CASSYLGTSNEQFF,TGTGCCAGCAGTTACCTTGGGACTAGCAATGAGCAGTTCTTC
16,TRBJ2-7,.,TRBV10-2,TRBD2,CASIMRTSGGLAEQYF,TGCGCCAGCATCATGAGGACTAGCGGGGGACTCGCGGAGCAGTACTTC
17,TRBJ2-1,once,TRBV5-4,TRBD2,CASSANPGLAGANEQFF,TGTGCCAGCAGCGCGAACCCGGGACTAGCGGGGGCAAATGAGCAGTTCTTC
15,TRBJ1-2,.,TRBV2,TRBD1,CASSVGQGDLRGYTF,TGTGCCAGCAGTGTGGGACAGGGGGATTTGCGTGGCTACACCTTC
14,TRBJ1-1,.,TRBV27,TRBD1,CASRLTGVYAEAFF,TGTGCCAGCAGACTGACAGGGGTATACGCTGAAGCTTTCTTT
15,TRBJ2-7,.,TRBV19,TRBD2,CASSIGSGRVYEQYF,TGTGCCAGTAGTATAGGGAGCGGGAGGGTCTACGAGCAGTACTTC
16,TRBJ1-1,.,TRBV6-5,TRBD1,CASSYSTGQANTEAFF,TGTGCCAGCAGTTACTCGACGGGACAGGCGAACACTGAAGCTTTCTTT
15,TRBJ1-1,few,TRBV3-1/TRBV3-2,.,CASSQAPGGATEAFF,TGTGCCAGCAGCCAGGCCCCCGGTGGGGCCACTGAAGCTTTCTTT
15,TRBJ1-2,.,TRBV4-2,.,CASSHAGQAVHGYTF,TGTGCCAGCAGCCACGCAGGGCAGGCAGTCCATGGCTACACCTTC
15,TRBJ2-7,few,TRBV5-1,.,CASSHDATGSYEQYF,TGCGCCAGCAGCCACGACGCGACAGGATCCTACGAGCAGTACTTC
15,TRBJ2-1,once,TRBV18,.,CASSPDRGLASEQFF,TGTGCCAGCTCACCAGATAGGGGTCTAGCGAGTGAGCAGTTCTTC
15,TRBJ2-7,few,TRBV2,TRBD2,CASSERLAVLYEQYF,TGTGCCAGCAGTGAAAGACTAGCGGTCCTTTACGAGCAGTACTTC
16,TRBJ2-7,.,TRBV27,TRBD2,CASSLSILAGSYEQYF,TGTGCCAGCAGTTTATCGATCCTAGCGGGCTCCTACGAGCAGTACTTC
13,TRBJ1-2,.,TRBV6-5,TRBD1,CASSRDRLYGYTF,TGTGCCAGCAGCAGGGACAGATTATATGGCTACACCTTC
16,TRBJ1-1,.,TRBV3-1/TRBV3-2,.,CASSQGLGGVGTEAFF,TGTGCCAGCAGCCAAGGTTTAGGAGGGGTCGGCACTGAAGCTTTCTTT
12,TRBJ1-1,.,TRBV14,.,CASSPPHSEAFF,TGTGCCAGCAGCCCGCCTCACAGTGAAGCTTTCTTT
16,TRBJ2-1,.,TRBV6-1,TRBD2,CASSEARTSVYNEQFF,TGTGCCAGCAGTGAAGCTCGGACTAGCGTATACAATGAGCAGTTCTTC
16,TRBJ1-2,.,TRBV27,.,CASSLAQGSFFYGYTF,TGTGCCAGCAGTTTAGCACAGGGTTCTTTCTTCTATGGCTACACCTTC
17,TRBJ2-7,.,TRBV2,TRBD2,CASSERGLAGNSYEQYF,TGTGCCAGCAGTGAAAGGGGGCTAGCGGGAAACTCCTACGAGCAGTACTTC
15,TRBJ1-2,.,TRBV14,.,CASSQDLEQIYGYTF,TGTGCCAGCAGCCAAGATCTCGAACAGATCTATGGCTACACCTTC
13,TRBJ1-5,.,TRBV2,.,CASSTSGAKSQHF,TGTGCCAGCAGTACATCAGGGGCAAAGTCCCAGCATTTT
13,TRBJ1-2,.,TRBV28,TRBD1,CATRDRGTDGYTF,TGTGCCACCCGGGACAGGGGCACGGATGGCTACACCTTC
15,TRBJ2-2,.,TRBV12-5,.,CASGPGFRDTGELFF,TGTGCTAGTGGGCCAGGGTTCCGGGACACCGGGGAGCTGTTTTTT
14,TRBJ1-1,.,TRBV20-1,.,CSASINQGFTEAFF,TGCAGTGCTAGTATAAATCAGGGGTTCACTGAAGCTTTCTTT
19,TRBJ2-2,.,TRBV7-9,TRBD2,CASSWAGGGTNPNTGELFF,TGTGCCAGCAGCTGGGCCGGCGGGGGGACGAACCCGAACACCGGGGAGCTGTTTTTT
16,TRBJ2-6,.,TRBV30,.,CAWSGQANSGANVLTF,TGTGCCTGGAGTGGACAGGCGAACTCTGGGGCCAACGTCCTGACTTTC
15,TRBJ2-5,many,TRBV3-1/TRBV3-2,TRBD2,CASSQSLAVQETQYF,TGTGCCAGCAGCCAGAGCCTAGCGGTCCAAGAGACCCAGTACTTC
14,TRBJ1-5,.,TRBV6-5,TRBD1,CASSPTGISQPQHF,TGTGCCAGCAGTCCGACAGGGATTTCTCAGCCCCAGCATTTT
15,TRBJ1-1,.,TRBV2,.,CASRVGLGRNTEAFF,TGTGCCAGCCGAGTGGGGCTCGGAAGGAACACTGAAGCTTTCTTT
14,TRBJ2-2,.,TRBV29-1,TRBD1,CSVRGQGFMGELFF,TGCAGCGTGAGGGGACAGGGGTTTATGGGGGAGCTGTTTTTT
13,TRBJ1-1,once,TRBV5-1,.,CASSFSRDTEAFF,TGCGCCAGCAGCTTCTCCCGGGACACTGAAGCTTTCTTT
12,TRBJ2-3,.,TRBV10-1,TRBD1,CASGPDRGLRYF,TGCGCCAGCGGACCAGACAGGGGTCTGAGGTATTTT
15,TRBJ1-6,.,TRBV6-1,TRBD1,CASSEMTGINSPLHF,TGTGCCAGCAGTGAAATGACAGGGATCAATTCACCCCTCCACTTT
17,TRBJ2-1,.,TRBV7-9,.,CASSLHRGGGNINEQFF,TGTGCCAGCAGCTTACATCGGGGCGGGGGCAACATCAATGAGCAGTTCTTC
17,TRBJ2-5,.,TRBV6-1,TRBD2,CASSEGGSGRFGETQYF,TGTGCCAGCAGTGAAGGGGGTAGCGGGAGGTTTGGGGAGACCCAGTACTTC
16,TRBJ2-2,.,TRBV5-4,TRBD2,CASSRGLAGDSGELFF,TGTGCCAGCAGCAGGGGACTAGCGGGAGATTCCGGGGAGCTGTTTTTT
17,TRBJ1-3,.,TRBV6-6,.,CASSLLGTLGPGNTIYF,TGTGCCAGCAGTCTCCTGGGGACACTGGGACCTGGAAACACCATATATTTT